This T cell receptor beta chain was obtained from a study of control samples from healthy donors and cancer patients. The table came from immunoSEQ multiplex PCR; TCRdb's copy has only in-frame clones and leaves some out. Seen here are more than 90,000 clones, more than 85% observed once, and the top ten hold about 7.8%. Only a few counts were recorded for this clone. V lost 2 bases, J lost 0 bases, and 11 bases lay in between. The CDR3 consists of 16 residues. Germline CDR1 reads SGDLS; CDR2 reads YYNGEE. The chain is built from TRBV9 and TRBJ2-2, with D perhaps TRBD1 or TRBD2 (6 bases each). The sequenced material came from blood. This sequence originates from a man younger than 40 in good health. CDR3 loop: CASSVGGGTNTGELFF. CDR3 in DNA: TGTGCCAGCAGCGTCGGGGGCGGTACGAACACCGGGGAGCTGTTTTTT.